The 32 T cell receptor beta chains reported below all come from one sample, sequenced in a study of T-cell reconstitution after alpha-beta-depleted transplantation in children. A library of TCRbeta sequences, prepared with unique molecular identifiers, was generated. In TCRdb, the PCR reads were re-called with MiXCR into one record per CDR3 protein. The profile shows 600,000 to 800,000 distinct CDR3 sequences, about an eighth of them singletons. The sample here was PBMCs, taken before TCRalphabeta/CD19-depleted stem cell transplant. The receptors derive from a girl aged 2 to 10 with congenital amegakaryocytic thrombocytopenia, due to receive a stem cell transplant.

This clonotype was counted between two and nine times. J is TRBJ2-5 and V is TRBV7-2; possibly TRBD2 for D (5 bases). This CDR3 comprises 15 residues. V gave up 2 bases and J gave up 3 bases, with 13 bases separating them. Per germline, CDR1 SGHTA and CDR2 FQGNSA. The DNA of the CDR3 is TGTGCCAGCAGCTTATACCCGGGATCAAAAGAGACCCAGTACTTC. As protein: CASSLYPGSKETQYF.

This clonotype was observed many times. V usage is TRBV5-1 and J usage is TRBJ2-7, with 10 positions matching TRBD2. Germline loops: CDR1 SGHRS, CDR2 YFSETQ. The CDR3 is 15 amino acids. The V gene end was trimmed by 3 bases and the J gene end by 7 bases; junction bases not matched to a gene: 10. The CDR3 DNA reads as TGCGCCAGCAGCTCAACGCTAGCGGGAGTAAAAGAGCAGTACTTC. Encoded protein: CASSSTLAGVKEQYF.

This chain joins TRBV20-1 and TRBJ1-1; D is unclear. CDR1 is DFQATT, CDR2 SNEGSKA, per germline (reference sequence). V lost 6 bases and J lost 13, with 9 bases in between. CDR3 length: 8 amino acids. CDR3 DNA: TGCAGTGCCGCTCGTGGTTTCTTT. Its translation is CSAARGFF.

Note on this clonotype: A much larger clone is a single base away; this may be a read error. The chain joins TRBV7-6 to TRBJ2-3; D is unclear. Germline assignment: CDR1 SGHVS and CDR2 FNYEAQ. This CDR3 region has 16 residues. V dropped 1 base and J dropped 4 bases, with 15 bases sitting between them. The CDR3 reads CASSLGPTEISDTQYF. CDR3 DNA: TGTGCCAGCAGCTTAGGGCCCACTGAGATATCAGATACGCAGTATTTT.

This clonotype has just a few counts. The gene calls are TRBV2 and TRBJ2-3, with D possibly TRBD2 on 6 matching bases. Germline assignment: CDR1 SNHLY and CDR2 FYNNEI. V lost 7 bases and J lost 4, with 15 bases in between. CDR3 length: 14 residues. The CDR3 here is CASMMEGLADTQYF. CDR3 DNA: TGTGCCAGCATGATGGAGGGGTTGGCAGATACGCAGTATTTT. The full variable domain, in which reference TRBV2 and TRBJ2-3 provide the parts outside the CDR3, is EPEVTQTPSHQVTQMGQEVILRCVPISNHLYFYWYRQILGQKVEFLVSFYNNEISEKSEIFDDQFSVERPDGSNFTLKIRSTKLEDSAMYFCASMMEGLADTQYFGPGTRLTVL.

This clonotype came up many times. The chain uses TRBV24-1 and TRBJ1-3; TRBD1 agrees at 7 bases. The CDR3 contains 16 residues. Germline CDR1 reads KGHDR; CDR2 reads SFDVKD. J gave up 1 base and V 2 bases, and 4 bases lay outside the gene matches. The CDR3 DNA sequence: TGTGCCACCAGTGATTCGGCCAGGGGGTCTGGAAACACCATATATTTT. Translating it yields CATSDSARGSGNTIYF.

This clonotype has ten or more counts. The gene calls are TRBV7-6 and TRBJ1-4; the D gene is possibly TRBD1 (5 bases). Deletions cut 5 bases from V and 6 bases from J, with 7 bases between. Looked up from germline, CDR1 is SGHVS and CDR2 is FNYEAQ. This CDR3 comprises 12 residues. The CDR3 loop is CASSPGYEKLFF. The CDR3 DNA follows: TGTGCCAGCAGCCCAGGGTATGAAAAACTGTTTTTT.

With respect to this clonotype: A read error may be the cause here, since a much bigger clone is one base away. V and J are TRBV3-1 and TRBJ2-1, with D unresolved. This CDR3 has 17 amino acids. Per the germline V gene, CDR1 is LGHDT and CDR2 is YNNKEL (reference sequence). Trimming cost V 0 bases and J 8 bases, with 20 bases left between them. The CDR3 DNA follows: TGTGCCAGCAGCCAAGAGAGCAGGTGGCATTCATTGCATGAGCAGTTCTTC. Protein sequence: CASSQESRWHSLHEQFF.

This clonotype was seen repeatedly, ten times or more. V and J are TRBV20-1 and TRBJ2-5; TRBD2 matches 13 bases. Losses at the gene ends were 5 bases for V and 3 bases for J; bases not matched to a gene: 6. CDR1 is DFQATT, CDR2 SNEGSKA, per germline (reference sequence). The CDR3 is made up of 15 amino acids. The chain's CDR3 is CSASGTSGKEETQYF. CDR3 coding DNA: TGCAGTGCTTCCGGGACTAGCGGGAAGGAAGAGACCCAGTACTTC.

This clonotype was found a few times. CDR3 nucleotide sequence: TGCAGCGTTGGAGCTCTCTCCTACGAGCAGTACTTC. Translation: CSVGALSYEQYF. V is TRBV29-1 and J is TRBJ2-7, with no clear D. Trimming removed 4 bases at V and 0 bases at J, with 7 bases between. CDR3 length equals 12 residues. Germline V lookup: CDR1 SQVTM, CDR2 ANQGSEA.

The chain combines TRBV20-1 with TRBJ2-7, with D hard to call. This CDR3 is 12 amino acids long. The V end was cut by 3 bases, the J end by 6 bases, with 12 bases between. Germline CDR1 and CDR2: DFQATT and SNEGSKA (reference sequence). In DNA form, the CDR3 reads TGCAGTGCTAGTCCGCCCCCCCGCGAGCAGTACTTC. Translated: CSASPPPREQYF.

The chain couples TRBV7-8 to TRBJ2-3; 8 bases match TRBD2. Germline V gene sequence: CDR1 SGHVS, CDR2 FQNEAQ. The V and J ends lost 7 bases and 5 bases, in that order; junction bases with no gene match: 8. The CDR3 length is 14 residues. CDR3 DNA: TGTGCCAGCACCCACGGGGGGGGAAGAGATACGCAGTATTTT. This encodes CASTHGGGRDTQYF.

Ten or more counts support this clonotype. The gene calls are TRBV5-1 and TRBJ2-7; TRBD2 matches 8 bases. After removal of 4 bases from V and 3 bases from J, the junction contained 6 bases not matched to a gene. Per germline, CDR1 SGHRS and CDR2 YFSETQ. The CDR3 is 14 residues long. The CDR3 region is CASSLAGDNYEQYF. The CDR3, as DNA: TGCGCCAGCAGCCTAGCGGGTGACAACTACGAGCAGTACTTC. The whole variable domain, filled in from reference TRBV5-1 and TRBJ2-7, reads KAGVTQTPRYLIKTRGQQVTLSCSPISGHRSVSWYQQTPGQGLQFLFEYFSETQRNKGNFPGRFSGRQFSNSRSEMNVSTLELGDSALYLCASSLAGDNYEQYFGPGTRLTVT.

The table lists this clonotype with many counts. V gene TRBV5-6 combines with J gene TRBJ2-7; D perhaps matches TRBD2 (6 bases). The ends were cut back, 2 bases at V and 2 bases at J, with 14 bases in the middle. There are 15 residues in the CDR3. Germline V CDR1 and CDR2: SGHDT, YYEEEE. CDR3 in DNA: TGTGCCAGCAGCTTCCCGGGACGGGAGACCTACGAGCAGTACTTC. Translation gives CASSFPGRETYEQYF.

There are many counts of this clonotype. The chain couples TRBV10-3 to TRBJ2-7; 8 bases are a match to TRBD1. The CDR3 covers 16 residues. V shed 8 bases and J 5 bases; nucleotides not matched to a gene: 17. The germline gives CDR1 ENHRY, CDR2 SYGVKD. CDR3 bases: TGTGCCATCGCGGACCTCGTACAGGGGGGCACGCACGAGCAGTACTTC. It translates to CAIADLVQGGTHEQYF.

Details on this clonotype: A much larger clone differs by one base, so this may be a read error. The chain uses TRBV5-1 and TRBJ2-7; the D gene is possibly TRBD1 (6 bases). The CDR3 has 16 amino acids. CDR1 and CDR2 (germline): SGHRS, YFSETQ. The CDR3 spells CASSFTLDRSSYQQYF. CDR3 bases: TGCGCCAGCAGCTTTACTCTCGACAGGAGCTCCTACCAGCAGTACTTC.

The rearrangement joins TRBV7-6 to TRBJ2-7; possibly TRBD2 for D (5 bases). V was cut by 0 bases and J by 2 bases, with 14 bases left in between. This CDR3 has 16 amino acids. Germline CDR1 SGHVS, CDR2 FNYEAQ. CDR3 in amino acids: CASSLAGEPFTYEQYF. The CDR3 bases are TGTGCCAGCAGCTTAGCGGGAGAGCCCTTTACCTACGAGCAGTACTTC. Based on the CDR3 plus reference TRBV7-6 and TRBJ2-7, the full variable domain is GAGVSQSPRYKVTKRGQDVALRCDPISGHVSLYWYRQALGQGPEFLTYFNYEAQQDKSGLPNDRFSAERPEGSISTLTIQRTEQRDSAMYRCASSLAGEPFTYEQYFGPGTRLTVT.

The chain has TRBV7-8 and TRBJ2-1; tentative D call: TRBD1 (6 bases). The V end was cut by 1 base, the J end by 5 bases, with 15 bases between. The CDR3 runs 16 residues. The germline gives CDR1 SGHVS, CDR2 FQNEAQ. CDR3 sequence reads: CASSLGGQGRNNEQFF. CDR3 in DNA: TGTGCCAGCAGCTTAGGCGGGCAGGGGAGAAACAATGAGCAGTTCTTC.

This clonotype was counted at least ten times. The chain links TRBV28 to TRBJ2-1; 14 bases match TRBD2. The CDR3 runs to 17 residues. The germline V gene has CDR1 MDHEN and CDR2 SYDVKM. The ends lost 4 bases at V and 1 base at J; junction bases unmatched: 3. CDR3 protein: CASSSWTSGRSYNEQFF. The CDR3 DNA reads as TGTGCCAGCAGTTCCTGGACTAGCGGGAGGTCCTACAATGAGCAGTTCTTC.

V is TRBV20-1 and J is TRBJ2-7, with 8 bases aligning to TRBD1. With 4 bases clipped from V and 3 bases from J, the junction kept 8 bases outside the gene matches. Germline CDR1 and CDR2: DFQATT and SNEGSKA (reference sequence). The CDR3 covers 14 residues. CDR3 coding DNA: TGCAGTGCTAAATCCGGGACAGGAGACTACGAGCAGTACTTC. Protein: CSAKSGTGDYEQYF.

This clonotype was found a few times. The V gene is TRBV7-8, the J gene TRBJ2-1; D gene unclear. This CDR3 contains 18 residues. Deletions cut 4 bases from V and 5 bases from J, with 24 bases between. The germline V gene encodes CDR1 SGHVS and CDR2 FQNEAQ. Here the CDR3 reads CASSSYIGGGTDHNEQFF. The CDR3 DNA reads as TGTGCCAGCAGCTCCTATATAGGCGGTGGTACCGACCACAATGAGCAGTTCTTC.

This clonotype was observed at least ten times. V gene TRBV12-3 or TRBV12-4 combines with J gene TRBJ2-5; tentative D call: TRBD2 (6 bases). Trimming took 6 bases from V and 1 from J, leaving 15 bases between them. The length of the CDR3 is 15 residues. The CDR3 is CASSTKLAPQETQYF. Written as DNA, the CDR3 is TGTGCCAGCAGCACCAAACTAGCTCCCCAAGAGACCCAGTACTTC.

This clonotype was recorded a few times. The V and J genes are TRBV29-1 and TRBJ1-3; a weak D match, TRBD1 (6 bases). Trimming stripped 4 bases from V and 0 bases from J, with 10 bases between. This CDR3 contains 14 residues. From germline, CDR1 is SQVTM and CDR2 ANQGSEA. In DNA, the CDR3 is TGCAGCGTTGCCAGGGGATTCTCTGGAAACACCATATATTTT. The encoded protein is CSVARGFSGNTIYF.

V and J are TRBV29-1 and TRBJ2-1, with TRBD2 matching over 8 bases. Looked up from germline, CDR1 is SQVTM and CDR2 is ANQGSEA. This CDR3 region has 12 residues. V was clipped by 5 bases and J by 8 bases; unmatched bases: 5. CDR3 coding DNA: TGCAGCGTTTGGTCGGGGGGGGATGAGCAGTTCTTC. This gives the protein CSVWSGGDEQFF.

The rearrangement links TRBV5-1 to TRBJ2-2, with a possible D match to TRBD1 (6 bases). Trimming pared 0 bases from V and 1 base from J, leaving 13 bases between. The CDR3 length is 17 residues. The V gene's germline CDR1 is SGHRS and CDR2 YFSETQ. CDR3 in DNA: TGCGCCAGCAGCTTGGTGCCCAGGGGAAGGAACACCGGGGAGCTGTTTTTT. Encoded protein: CASSLVPRGRNTGELFF. The full variable domain, completed using reference TRBV5-1 and TRBJ2-2, is KAGVTQTPRYLIKTRGQQVTLSCSPISGHRSVSWYQQTPGQGLQFLFEYFSETQRNKGNFPGRFSGRQFSNSRSEMNVSTLELGDSALYLCASSLVPRGRNTGELFFGEGSRLTVL.

This clonotype was counted between two and nine times. V and J are TRBV7-6 and TRBJ2-3; 8 bases agree with TRBD1. Per germline, CDR1 SGHVS and CDR2 FNYEAQ. V lost 7 bases to trimming and J lost 4 bases; unmatched junction nucleotides: 13. This CDR3 has 16 residues. The CDR3 sequence: CASTQYIRGQSDTQYF. CDR3 sequence (DNA): TGTGCCAGCACCCAATATATCAGGGGGCAATCAGATACGCAGTATTTT.

This clonotype was observed many times. This chain joins TRBV20-1 and TRBJ2-3; D could derive from TRBD1 or TRBD2 (5 bases each). Germline V gene data show CDR1 as DFQATT and CDR2 as SNEGSKA (reference sequence). The length of the CDR3 is 15 residues. The V end was cut by 4 bases, the J end by 0 bases, with 14 bases between. CDR3 amino acids: CSANPGPTSTDTQYF. CDR3 coding DNA: TGCAGTGCTAATCCGGGACCTACTAGCACAGATACGCAGTATTTT.

With regard to this clonotype: This may arise from a read error, as a much more abundant clone is one base away. The V gene is TRBV7-3, the J gene TRBJ2-1, with a tentative D call TRBD1 (6 bases). Germline V CDR1 and CDR2: SGHTA, FQGTGA. The CDR3 totals 14 residues. The CDR3: CASKSSGAHNEHFF. The CDR3 DNA is TGTGCCAGCAAGTCGTCAGGGGCCCACAATGAGCATTTCTTC.

A few counts support this clonotype. This chain uses TRBV12-3 or TRBV12-4 with TRBJ2-5, with D possibly being TRBD1 or TRBD2 (6 bases each). The V end was cut by 1 base, the J end by 2 bases, with 11 bases between. There are 15 residues in the CDR3. CDR3 region: CASSLGWGAQETQYF. Here the CDR3 DNA reads TGTGCCAGCAGTTTAGGATGGGGGGCTCAAGAGACCCAGTACTTC.

This clonotype was counted at least ten times. This chain connects TRBV12-3 or TRBV12-4 to TRBJ1-4, with TRBD1 matching over 8 bases. The CDR3 runs to 14 residues. V was clipped by 8 bases and J by 8 bases; unmatched bases: 10. CDR3 in DNA: TGTGCCAGCGGACAGGGAACGGGAGGGGAAAAACTGTTTTTT. Translation gives CASGQGTGGEKLFF.

This clonotype has a count of ten or more. V is TRBV15 and J is TRBJ2-7; D is unresolved. Trimming left V 1 base short and J 3 bases short, with 13 bases between. The CDR3 runs to 15 residues. Germline V lookup: CDR1 LNHNV, CDR2 YYDKDF (reference sequence). The CDR3 DNA is TGTGCCACCAGCAGAGGATCGGAACCTTACTACGAGCAGTACTTC. It yields the protein CATSRGSEPYYEQYF.

V gene TRBV19 combines with J gene TRBJ2-3; TRBD2 is a possible D gene (6 bases). Per germline, CDR1 LNHDA and CDR2 SQIVND (reference sequence). Deletions cut 4 bases from V and 0 bases from J, with 14 bases between. This CDR3 has 16 amino acids. Here the CDR3 reads CASSTSGLSSTDTQYF. The CDR3 coding sequence is TGTGCCAGTAGTACCTCGGGACTTTCTAGCACAGATACGCAGTATTTT.